This is a list of T cell receptor beta chains from one sample in a study of T cells after yellow fever vaccination. TCRdb re-analysed the 5' RACE reads in MiXCR, keeping a single row per CDR3 protein. There are around 88,000 distinct CDR3 sequences in the sample; roughly 13% occur only once, and 20% to 25% lies in the top ten. The source was CD8+ T cells not binding an NS4B(214-222) dextramer, sorted from PBMCs, collected approximately 22 days after the first yellow fever vaccination. The receptors here all came from a man aged 18 to 35 who received the YFV17D yellow fever vaccine. The CDR3 runs from the conserved cysteine through the conserved F or W. D genes are given only for firm matches. Clone size is given for some rows only: seen once, a few or many times, or a class if the clone is expanded.

j_gene,v_gene,d_gene,abundance,CDR3aa,CDR3nt
TRBJ2-1,TRBV4-1,.,.,CASSQAPGSYNEQFF,TGCGCCAGCAGCCAAGCCCCAGGTTCCTACAATGAGCAGTTCTTC
TRBJ2-7,TRBV5-4,.,.,CASGGGAEQYF,TGTGCCAGCGGAGGGGGCGCGGAGCAGTACTTC
TRBJ2-3,TRBV4-1,TRBD2,few,CASSQVGLAGGPSTDTQYF,TGCGCCAGCAGCCAAGTGGGACTAGCGGGGGGCCCCAGCACAGATACGCAGTATTTT
TRBJ2-3,TRBV28,TRBD1,few,CASARTGRRDTQYF,TGTGCCAGCGCACGGACAGGGCGAAGAGATACGCAGTATTTT
TRBJ2-7,TRBV19,.,few,CASMGSSYEQYF,TGTGCCAGTATGGGCAGCTCCTACGAGCAGTACTTC
TRBJ2-5,TRBV4-1,.,.,CASSQASVRETQYF,TGCGCCAGCAGCCAAGCGTCAGTCCGTGAGACCCAGTACTTC
TRBJ2-5,TRBV4-2,TRBD2,.,CASSNLAGGQETQYF,TGTGCCAGCAGTAACCTAGCGGGGGGGCAAGAGACCCAGTACTTC
TRBJ2-5,TRBV15,TRBD2,.,CATRGRGETQYF,TGTGCCACCCGGGGGAGGGGAGAGACCCAGTACTTC
TRBJ1-2,TRBV24-1,.,.,CATSDGTLVGYTF,TGTGCCACCAGTGATGGGACCCTAGTTGGCTACACCTTC
TRBJ1-5,TRBV4-1,.,many,CASSQAVGGAVGNQPQHF,TGCGCCAGCAGCCAAGCGGTTGGAGGGGCGGTAGGCAATCAGCCCCAGCATTTT
TRBJ2-7,TRBV5-1,.,.,CASSLEVGGIAEQYF,TGCGCCAGCAGCTTGGAAGTCGGAGGGATCGCCGAGCAGTACTTC
TRBJ1-4,TRBV7-9,.,few,CASSPRGGSEKLFF,TGTGCCAGCAGCCCTAGAGGGGGAAGCGAAAAACTGTTTTTT
TRBJ2-7,TRBV5-4,TRBD1,.,CASSFPDRVYEQYF,TGTGCCAGCAGCTTCCCGGACAGGGTCTACGAGCAGTACTTC
TRBJ2-1,TRBV4-2,.,many,CASSLTRYNEQFF,TGTGCCAGCAGCCTCACACGGTACAATGAGCAGTTCTTC
TRBJ1-1,TRBV4-1,.,.,CASSQGGQPVTEAFF,TGCGCCAGCAGCCAAGGTGGGCAGCCAGTTACTGAAGCTTTCTTT
TRBJ1-6,TRBV15,.,.,CATSRVQINSPLHF,TGTGCCACCAGCAGAGTCCAGATTAATTCACCCCTCCACTTT
TRBJ2-3,TRBV7-3,.,.,CASRSSDTQYF,TGTGCCAGCAGGTCTTCGGATACGCAGTATTTT
TRBJ2-3,TRBV7-2,TRBD2,few,CAQGLAGADTQYF,TGTGCGCAGGGACTAGCGGGGGCAGATACGCAGTATTTT
TRBJ2-3,TRBV6-4,TRBD2,few,CASSELAGRTDTQYF,TGTGCCAGCAGTGAACTAGCGGGGAGGACAGATACGCAGTATTTT
TRBJ2-7,TRBV30,.,few,CACRDGTYEQYF,TGTGCCTGCCGGGACGGAACCTACGAGCAGTACTTC
TRBJ2-7,TRBV27,.,many,CASSRGSVREQYF,TGTGCCAGCAGCCGAGGGTCGGTGAGAGAGCAGTACTTC
TRBJ2-1,TRBV10-3,TRBD2,.,CANTKLAVEEQFF,TGTGCCAACACGAAACTAGCGGTAGAGGAGCAGTTCTTC
TRBJ2-2,TRBV9,TRBD1,few,CASSPRDRTNTGELFF,TGTGCCAGCAGCCCTCGGGACAGAACGAACACCGGGGAGCTGTTTTTT
TRBJ1-4,TRBV12-3/TRBV12-4,.,few,CASSSREVEEKLFF,TGTGCCAGCAGTAGCAGGGAGGTTGAGGAAAAACTGTTTTTT
TRBJ2-1,TRBV20-1,.,many,CSARILVKHEQFF,TGCAGTGCTAGGATCTTAGTTAAGCATGAGCAGTTCTTC
TRBJ1-6,TRBV7-2,.,.,CASSLMATGHSPLHF,TGTGCCAGCAGCTTGATGGCCACGGGTCATTCACCCCTCCACTTT
TRBJ2-7,TRBV29-1,.,few,CSVIVGSYEQYF,TGCAGCGTTATCGTCGGATCCTACGAGCAGTACTTC
TRBJ2-1,TRBV4-1,TRBD1,many,CASSATGGWNEQFF,TGCGCCAGCAGTGCAACAGGGGGTTGGAATGAGCAGTTCTTC
TRBJ2-4,TRBV19,.,.,CASSVGLAFPLAKNIQYF,TGTGCCAGTAGTGTAGGCCTAGCATTTCCGCTAGCCAAAAACATTCAGTACTTC
TRBJ2-1,TRBV2,.,.,CASTPAWSSEQFF,TGTGCCAGCACCCCGGCTTGGTCAAGTGAGCAGTTCTTC
TRBJ2-7,TRBV4-1,.,few,CASSQVGQVDYEQYF,TGCGCCAGCAGCCAAGTCGGGCAGGTCGACTACGAGCAGTACTTC
TRBJ2-3,TRBV12-3/TRBV12-4,.,few,CASSHPGVDTQYF,TGTGCCAGCAGTCATCCAGGGGTGGATACGCAGTATTTT